Listed below are T cell receptor beta chains from one sample, sequenced in a study of blood T cell repertoires in COVID-19. Profiled with immunoSEQ multiplex PCR; TCRdb holds only in-frame clones, not every one. The table shows 97,000 or so clones, with approximately 80% occurring only once. The specimen sequenced was peripheral blood. These receptors came from a human donor in a cohort sampled during active COVID-19. The conserved cysteine and the conserved F or W are not part of the CDR3 here. Each record gives: V gene, clone size, J gene, CDR3 protein. The size field is filled for only some rows; it gives once, few, many or a size class.

>TRBV2|.|TRBJ1-5
ASKPTGLYSNQPQH
>TRBV7-9|.|TRBJ2-7
ASSRQGPAYEQY
>TRBV6-5|few|TRBJ1-5
ASSAGPSQPQH
>TRBV2|.|TRBJ2-7
AIRQGTYEQY
>TRBV30|.|TRBJ1-2
AWSEGQGFGYT
>TRBV2|few|TRBJ1-5
ASSGQGGRNQPQH
>TRBV18|.|TRBJ1-2
ASSPGLHGYT
>TRBV18|.|TRBJ2-3
ASSPRQGPDTQY
>TRBV2|.|TRBJ2-7
ASTRDRVYEQY
>TRBV2|.|TRBJ1-4
ASSDLNRGATNEKLF
>TRBV2|.|TRBJ1-2
ASRTETGNGYT